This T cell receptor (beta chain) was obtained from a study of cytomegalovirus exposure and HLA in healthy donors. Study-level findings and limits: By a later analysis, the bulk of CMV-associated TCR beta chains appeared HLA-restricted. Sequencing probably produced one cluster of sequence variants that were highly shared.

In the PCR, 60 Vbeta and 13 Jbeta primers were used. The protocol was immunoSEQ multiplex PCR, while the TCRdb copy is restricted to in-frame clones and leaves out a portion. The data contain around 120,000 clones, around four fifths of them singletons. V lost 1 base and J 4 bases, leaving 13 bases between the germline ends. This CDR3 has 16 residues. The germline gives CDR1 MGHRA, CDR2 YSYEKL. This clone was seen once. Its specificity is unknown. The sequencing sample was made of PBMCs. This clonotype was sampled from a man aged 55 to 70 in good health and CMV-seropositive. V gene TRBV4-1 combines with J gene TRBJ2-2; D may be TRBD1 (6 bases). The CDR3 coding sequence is TGCGCCAGCAGCCAAGCGTACAGGGCGGGCACCGGGGAGCTGTTTTTT. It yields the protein CASSQAYRAGTGELFF.